The TCR beta chain under discussion was sequenced for a study of blood T cell repertoires in COVID-19. The CDR3 is made up of 14 amino acids. Per the germline V gene, CDR1 is SGHRS and CDR2 is YFSETQ. The V end was cut by 3 bases, the J end by 5 bases, with 12 bases between. Original handling: Estimation of nucleated cell counts was performed using reference gene primer amplification. TCRdb's copy holds only in-frame clones and misses some; the assay was immunoSEQ multiplex PCR. The V and J calls and clone size are taken from that table; D and trimming were inferred from the DNA. This table holds 200,000 or so clones, roughly four fifths found once.

This receptor was obtained from a young woman with acute or convalescent COVID-19. Sequencing input: peripheral blood. The chain couples TRBV5-1 to TRBJ1-5; D is perhaps TRBD1 (6 bases). CDR3 in amino acids: CASSWDNLDQPQHF. CDR3 nucleotides: TGCGCCAGCAGCTGGGACAACTTAGATCAGCCCCAGCATTTT.